These 25 T cell receptor beta chains were sequenced from one sample in a study of T cells in Graves' hyperthyroidism and ophthalmopathy. The TCR beta CDR3 regions underwent amplification using RNA transcripts as the source. The TCR CDR3 first-round RT-PCR relied on the HTBI primer set. One entry per CDR3 protein, called by TCRdb with MiXCR from the multiplex PCR reads. The sample contains 650,000 to 850,000 distinct CDR3 sequences, roughly 20% of which appear only once. The specimen was blood. The origin of the receptors is a woman between 45 and 65 years old with Graves' hyperthyroidism that later progressed to Graves' ophthalmopathy.

There are a few counts of this clonotype. This chain links TRBV4-2 with TRBJ1-1; D not resolved. CDR3 size: 13 residues. The germline V and J ends were trimmed by 3 bases and 7 bases, with 12 bases remaining between them. Germline loops: CDR1 LGHNA, CDR2 YNFKEQ. The CDR3 DNA reads TGTGCCAGCAGCCAGCTCGACGCCCTTGAAGCTTTCTTT. As protein: CASSQLDALEAFF.

The chain uses TRBV12-3 or TRBV12-4 and TRBJ2-2; 7 positions agree with TRBD1. The CDR3 runs 14 residues. Trimming took 6 bases from V and 8 from J; bases not matched to a gene: 9. The CDR3 region has the DNA TGTGCCAGCAGCCCCCGACAGGGTTCAGGGGAGCTGTTTTTT. This gives the protein CASSPRQGSGELFF.

This clonotype showed up just once. The chain has TRBV15 and TRBJ1-2; D call uncertain. Germline CDR1 LNHNV, CDR2 YYDKDF (reference sequence). Trimming removed 1 base at V and 4 bases at J, with 10 bases between. The CDR3 spans 14 residues. CDR3 DNA sequence: TGTGCCACCAGCAGAGTCAGTCGGTTCTATGGCTACACCTTC. The encoded protein is CATSRVSRFYGYTF.

This clonotype occurred a few times. J is TRBJ2-7 and V is TRBV14, with a tentative D call TRBD1 (7 bases). V was trimmed by 3 bases and J by 0 bases, leaving 24 bases between them. CDR1 and CDR2 (germline): SGHDN, FVKESK. The CDR3 extends over 19 amino acids. Written as DNA, the CDR3 is TGTGCCAGCAGCCAGACCAGACAGGGAGGACGGAGGAGCTCCTACGAGCAGTACTTC. Protein sequence: CASSQTRQGGRRSSYEQYF.

This clonotype came up many times. The CDR3 loop reads CAWSGGASYEQYF. The CDR3 region has the DNA TGTGCCTGGAGCGGCGGGGCATCCTACGAGCAGTACTTC. The genes are TRBV30 and TRBJ2-7; TRBD2 is a possible D gene (6 bases). CDR1 is GTSNPN and CDR2 is SVGIG in the germline V gene (reference sequence). This CDR3 has 13 residues. V was pared by 3 bases and J by 1 base, with 10 bases between.

This clonotype was counted at least ten times. The V and J genes are TRBV27 and TRBJ2-7; D call uncertain. The CDR3 sequence is 18 residues long. CDR1 is MNHEY, CDR2 SMNVEV, per germline (reference sequence). The V gene lost 2 bases and the J gene lost 4 bases, with 24 bases spanning the gap. The CDR3 sequence is CASSLRWTAPPLTYEQYF. The CDR3, as DNA: TGTGCCAGCAGTTTACGGTGGACGGCCCCCCCTCTAACTTACGAGCAGTACTTC.

This clonotype has just a few counts. The chain uses TRBV24-1 and TRBJ2-5, with 10 bases lining up with TRBD1. The CDR3 is 16 amino acids. After removal of 2 bases from V and 4 bases from J, the junction contained 6 bases not matched to a gene. Per the germline V gene, CDR1 is KGHDR and CDR2 is SFDVKD. The DNA of the CDR3 is TGTGCCACCAGTGATTCGACAGGGGGCTTTCGAGAGACCCAGTACTTC. It codes for CATSDSTGGFRETQYF.

As for this clonotype: The CDR3 end shows no conserved phenylalanine or tryptophan, and so a read error is likely. The chain uses TRBV14 and TRBJ1-1; D gene unclear. The germline V and J ends were trimmed by 0 bases and 4 bases, with 12 bases remaining between them. The CDR3 sequence is 15 residues long. Germline CDR1 SGHDN, CDR2 FVKESK. The CDR3 loop reads CASSQEESLLTEAFL. In nucleotides, the CDR3 is TGTGCCAGCAGCCAAGAGGAATCCTTGCTCACTGAAGCTTTCCTT.

This clonotype was detected only a few times. This sequence joins TRBV11-2 and TRBJ2-2; TRBD2 aligns across 9 bases. CDR1 and CDR2 (germline): SGHAT, FQNNGV. The CDR3 spans 16 residues. The J segment lost 10 bases and the V segment lost 0 bases, leaving 9 bases of the junction unmatched. The CDR3 spells CASSLDLAGRGVELFF. The DNA of the CDR3 is TGTGCCAGCAGCTTAGATCTAGCGGGGCGTGGCGTGGAGCTGTTTTTT.

This clonotype was picked up many times. J is TRBJ1-6 and V is TRBV2; D may be TRBD1 (5 bases). V was pared by 3 bases and J by 16 bases, with 10 bases between. The CDR3 loop spans 11 amino acids. Germline V gene data show CDR1 as SNHLY and CDR2 as FYNNEI. Here the CDR3 DNA reads TGTGCCAGCAGTGATCGGGGGAGACTCCACTTT. Residues: CASSDRGRLHF.

This clonotype was seen repeatedly, ten times or more. The CDR3 sequence is CASSPIRTGYTEAFF. In DNA form, the CDR3 reads TGTGCCAGCAGCCCTATAAGGACAGGGTACACTGAAGCTTTCTTT. This chain joins TRBV3-1 and TRBJ1-1; 8 bases agree with TRBD1. The germline gives CDR1 LGHDT, CDR2 YNNKEL (reference sequence). The CDR3 has 15 residues. Unmatched junction bases numbered 7, after V lost 4 bases and J lost 3 bases.

This clonotype has only a few counts. This rearrangement joins TRBV6-1 to TRBJ2-7, with 9 bases lining up with TRBD1. Trimming at V came to 7 bases and at J to 3 bases, leaving 7 bases not matched to a gene. The CDR3 spans 14 residues. The germline V gene encodes CDR1 MNHNS and CDR2 SASEGT. The CDR3 protein is CASNPGDRVYEQYF. The DNA of the CDR3 is TGTGCCAGCAATCCGGGGGACAGGGTCTACGAGCAGTACTTC.

This clonotype came up many times. The chain employs TRBV18 and TRBJ1-2, with 9 bases lining up with TRBD1. Germline CDR1 reads KGHSH; CDR2 reads LQKENI. The CDR3 runs 14 residues. Trimming cost V 5 bases and J 6 bases; bases outside gene matches: 7. The CDR3 sequence is CASSSETGGNGYTF. In DNA, the CDR3 is TGTGCCAGCTCATCCGAGACAGGGGGAAATGGCTACACCTTC.

This clonotype was seen at least ten times. J is TRBJ1-2 and V is TRBV6-2 or TRBV6-3; 7 positions agree with TRBD1. The trim removed 4 bases at V and 5 bases at J, leaving 13 bases unmatched. The CDR3 is 16 residues long. In germline, CDR1 is MNHEY, CDR2 SVGEGT. Here the CDR3 reads CASSFSDDRAGYGYTF. DNA of the CDR3: TGTGCCAGCAGTTTTTCCGACGACAGGGCCGGATATGGCTACACCTTC.

In this sample, this clonotype turned up a few times. This chain uses TRBV7-9 with TRBJ2-5, with D possibly being TRBD1 (5 bases). Deletions cut 5 bases from V and 5 bases from J, with 15 bases between. The germline V gene has CDR1 SEHNR and CDR2 FQNEAQ (reference sequence). This CDR3 is 14 amino acids long. CDR3: CASSGESRAETQYF. CDR3 coding DNA: TGTGCCAGCAGCGGCGAAAGCAGGGCGGAGACCCAGTACTTC.

A few counts support this clonotype. V gene TRBV5-4 combines with J gene TRBJ1-2, with TRBD1 as a possible D gene (5 bases). From germline, CDR1 is SGHNT and CDR2 YYREEE (reference sequence). The V gene lost 2 bases and the J gene lost 4 bases, with 15 bases spanning the gap. This CDR3 is built from 15 residues. The CDR3 region has the DNA TGTGCCAGCAGCTTAGAAGACAGCGCATTCTATGGCTACACCTTC. Encoded protein: CASSLEDSAFYGYTF.

A few counts support this clonotype. An end of the junction does not agree with germline; a read error may underlie this. This chain uses TRBV12-5 with TRBJ2-1; TRBD1 aligns across 9 bases. The CDR3 contains 18 residues. CDR1 and CDR2 from the germline V gene are LGHNT and FRNRAP. CDR3: CASGLTPDGQGPYDEQFF. In DNA form, the CDR3 reads TGTGCTAGTGGTTTGACACCGGATGGACAGGGGCCCTACGATGAGCAGTTCTTC.

The rearrangement joins TRBV7-8 to TRBJ1-4; TRBD1 might be the D (5 bases). This CDR3 contains 19 residues. V dropped 2 bases and J dropped 0 bases, with 19 bases sitting between them. In germline, CDR1 is SGHVS, CDR2 FQNEAQ. This CDR3 is CASSLTRDRRTATNEKLFF. CDR3 in DNA: TGTGCCAGCAGCTTAACGAGGGACCGACGTACTGCAACTAATGAAAAACTGTTTTTT. The full variable domain, with the rest looked up from reference TRBV7-8 and TRBJ1-4, is GAGVSQSPRYKVAKRGQDVALRCDPISGHVSLFWYQQALGQGPEFLTYFQNEAQLDKSGLPSDRFFAERPEGSVSTLKIQRTQQEDSAVYLCASSLTRDRRTATNEKLFFGSGTQLSVL.

The chain is built from TRBV7-2 and TRBJ2-4, with D perhaps TRBD1 (5 bases). Germline CDR1 SGHTA, CDR2 FQGNSA. The CDR3 is 13 residues long. V was cut by 3 bases and J by 9 bases, with 12 bases left in between. The CDR3 DNA is TGTGCCAGCAGCTTCGCAGGGTCAGTCATTCAGTACTTC. Protein sequence: CASSFAGSVIQYF.

In the case of this clonotype: A much bigger clone sits one base away, suggesting this may be a read error. The chain joins TRBV2 to TRBJ2-1; D is possibly TRBD1 or TRBD2 (6 bases each). CDR3 length equals 16 residues. The V gene's germline CDR1 is SNHLY and CDR2 FYNNEI. The V end was cut by 0 bases, the J end by 4 bases, with 13 bases between. CDR3 sequence (DNA): TGTGCCAGCAGTGAAGCGGACGGGGGCCTGTACAATGAGCAGTTCTTC. Residues: CASSEADGGLYNEQFF.

This clonotype has just a few counts. The chain links TRBV9 to TRBJ2-1, with D possibly matching TRBD2 (7 bases). V was trimmed by 7 bases and J by 4 bases, leaving 12 bases between them. The germline V gene has CDR1 SGDLS and CDR2 YYNGEE. The CDR3 totals 13 residues. The CDR3 loop is CASGGASYNEQFF. DNA for the CDR3: TGTGCCAGCGGGGGGGCATCTTACAATGAGCAGTTCTTC.

This clonotype turned up a few times. This chain connects TRBV10-3 to TRBJ1-6; D not resolved. The germline gives CDR1 ENHRY, CDR2 SYGVKD. V was trimmed by 7 bases and J by 5 bases, leaving 9 bases between them. The CDR3 extends over 13 amino acids. The CDR3 protein is CAITAKDNSPLHF. The CDR3, as DNA: TGTGCCATCACGGCTAAAGATAATTCACCCCTCCACTTT.

This clonotype came up a few times. DNA of the CDR3: TGTGCCAGCAGCCCGGGGCCACAGGAAAGCAATCAGCCCCAGCATTTT. It yields the protein CASSPGPQESNQPQHF. V gene TRBV27 combines with J gene TRBJ1-5; tentative D call: TRBD1 (5 bases). Trimming stripped 6 bases from V and 1 base from J, with 16 bases between. Germline V gene data show CDR1 as MNHEY and CDR2 as SMNVEV (reference sequence). This CDR3 has 16 amino acids.

The rearrangement links TRBV20-1 to TRBJ2-1; no clear D. This CDR3 is built from 11 residues. V gave up 0 bases and J gave up 12 bases, with 9 bases separating them. Germline V gene lookup returns CDR1 DFQATT and CDR2 SNEGSKA (reference sequence). The CDR3 coding sequence is TGCAGTGCTAGAGAGGAGCTCCTGCAGTTCTTC. It specifies CSAREELLQFF.

About this clonotype itself: A read error is likely, as this CDR3 ends without the conserved phenylalanine or tryptophan. The rearrangement joins TRBV30 to TRBJ1-2, with a possible D match to TRBD1 (5 bases). This CDR3 is 15 amino acids long. The V gene lost 3 bases and the J gene lost 4 bases, with 18 bases spanning the gap. CDR1 is GTSNPN and CDR2 is SVGIG in the germline V gene (reference sequence). The CDR3 sequence: CAWSKNRIPPYGYTL. The CDR3, as DNA: TGTGCCTGGAGCAAAAACAGGATTCCCCCCTATGGCTACACCCTC.